These 18 T cell receptor beta chains were all obtained from the same sample, sequenced in a study of blood T cell repertoires in COVID-19. Here immunoSEQ multiplex PCR was the method, and the copy in TCRdb shows in-frame clones only, minus some. Among 500,000 to 600,000 clones listed, about 89% were seen once. The specimen was peripheral blood. These receptors came from a woman aged 45-59 years with COVID-19, enrolled during active disease.

The chain is built from TRBV19 and TRBJ2-1; D is ambiguous. The CDR3 loop spans 10 amino acids. Germline CDR1 LNHDA, CDR2 SQIVND (reference sequence). CDR3 nucleotides: TGTGCGGAGAAGCGAGGTGAGCAGTTCTTC. Protein sequence: CAEKRGEQFF.

The chain combines TRBV5-6 with TRBJ2-3; TRBD1 matches 10 bases. Germline CDR1 reads SGHDT; CDR2 reads YYEEEE. The CDR3 loop spans 15 amino acids. Trimming took 2 bases from V and 4 from J; bases not matched to a gene: 4. The CDR3 loop is CASSFGGTGADTQYF. The CDR3 DNA is TGTGCCAGCAGCTTTGGGGGGACAGGGGCAGATACGCAGTATTTT. The whole variable domain, remainder taken from reference TRBV5-6 and TRBJ2-3, is DAGVTQSPTHLIKTRGQQVTLRCSPKSGHDTVSWYQQALGQGPQFIFQYYEEEERQRGNFPDRFSGHQFPNYSSELNVNALLLGDSALYLCASSFGGTGADTQYFGPGTRLTVL.

This chain joins TRBV7-9 and TRBJ2-7, with 8 bases aligning to TRBD1. Germline V gene data show CDR1 as SEHNR and CDR2 as FQNEAQ (reference sequence). V lost 4 bases, J lost 1 base, and 3 bases stayed unmatched. The CDR3 has 14 residues. Here the CDR3 reads CASSSQGGSYEQYF. DNA for the CDR3: TGTGCCAGCAGCTCACAGGGGGGATCCTACGAGCAGTACTTC.

The chain recombines TRBV6-5 with TRBJ1-2, with 8 bases aligning to TRBD1. V trimming: 7 bases; J trimming: 5 bases; junction bases outside the gene matches: 6. This CDR3 comprises 13 residues. Germline V CDR1 and CDR2: MNHEY, SVGAGI. CDR3 protein: CASTLTGGYGYTF. For the CDR3, the DNA is TGTGCCAGCACTCTAACAGGGGGGTATGGCTACACCTTC.

The V gene is TRBV3-1 (or the pseudogene TRBV3-2), the J gene TRBJ2-5; D is perhaps TRBD2 (5 bases). CDR1 is LGHDT, CDR2 YNNKEL, per germline (reference sequence). Trimming removed 0 bases at V and 5 bases at J, with 13 bases between. The CDR3 runs to 15 residues. The CDR3 sequence is CASSQEVASRETQYF. CDR3 nucleotide sequence: TGTGCCAGCAGCCAAGAAGTAGCTAGCCGGGAGACCCAGTACTTC.

The chain uses TRBV2 and TRBJ2-7, with 9 bases aligning to TRBD1. The CDR3 totals 13 residues. The germline gives CDR1 SNHLY, CDR2 FYNNEI. Unmatched junction bases numbered 5, after V lost 4 bases and J lost 7 bases. The CDR3 DNA is TGTGCCAGCAGTGCACAGGGGGCAGGGGAGCAGTACTTC. Translating it yields CASSAQGAGEQYF.

This clone was seen more than once but under ten times. The chain combines TRBV5-4 with TRBJ1-1, with D uncertain. V lost 1 base and J lost 2, with 9 bases in between. The CDR3 covers 14 residues. The germline V gene has CDR1 SGHNT and CDR2 YYREEE (reference sequence). This CDR3 reads CASSLQARNTEAFF. The CDR3 nucleotides are TGTGCCAGCAGCTTGCAAGCCCGAAACACTGAAGCTTTCTTT.

This clone has a handful of counts. The chain employs TRBV6-1 and TRBJ1-2; a weak D match, TRBD1 (6 bases). The germline V gene encodes CDR1 MNHNS and CDR2 SASEGT. Trimming cost V 2 bases and J 6 bases, with 13 bases left between them. The CDR3 runs 14 residues. CDR3 residues: CASSEPGQSHGYTF. CDR3 nucleotide sequence: TGTGCCAGCAGTGAACCTGGACAGTCTCATGGCTACACCTTC.

To note about this clone: This same CDR3 is encoded by further DNA sequences in the sample. V usage is TRBV5-1 and J usage is TRBJ1-5; D call uncertain. V was clipped by 0 bases and J by 6 bases, with 7 bases between them. The CDR3 loop spans 13 amino acids. Looked up from germline, CDR1 is SGHRS and CDR2 is YFSETQ. CDR3 residues: CASSLGAGQPQHF. The DNA for the CDR3 is TGCGCCAGCAGCTTGGGGGCCGGTCAGCCCCAGCATTTT. Full variable domain (outside the CDR3, taken from reference TRBV5-1 and TRBJ1-5): KAGVTQTPRYLIKTRGQQVTLSCSPISGHRSVSWYQQTPGQGLQFLFEYFSETQRNKGNFPGRFSGRQFSNSRSEMNVSTLELGDSALYLCASSLGAGQPQHFGDGTRLSIL.

This chain links TRBV7-9 with TRBJ2-1, with 7 bases identical to TRBD1. The CDR3 contains 15 residues. V lost 5 bases and J lost 0; bases outside the gene matches: 4. Germline loops: CDR1 SEHNR, CDR2 FQNEAQ (reference sequence). The CDR3 loop reads CASSVQGVSYNEQFF. DNA for the CDR3: TGTGCCAGCAGCGTCCAGGGGGTCTCCTACAATGAGCAGTTCTTC.

The chain is built from TRBV11-1 and TRBJ1-1, with no clear D. Trimming left V 7 bases short and J 11 bases short, with 17 bases between. The CDR3 covers 12 residues. The germline CDR1 and CDR2 sequences are SGHAT and FQDESV (reference sequence). The chain's CDR3 is CASTRQAAGAFF. The CDR3 nucleotides are TGTGCCAGCACGCGCCAGGCCGCTGGTGCTTTCTTT.

The V and J genes are TRBV2 and TRBJ2-7; D is perhaps TRBD1 (6 bases). The CDR3 length is 14 residues. Germline CDR1 SNHLY, CDR2 FYNNEI. Trimming cost V 6 bases and J 0 bases, with 12 bases left between them. Written as DNA, the CDR3 is TGTGCCAGCAGATCTCAGGGGAACTCCTACGAGCAGTACTTC. The encoded protein is CASRSQGNSYEQYF.

This chain links TRBV6-5 with TRBJ2-5, with D possibly matching TRBD2 (7 bases). V lost 8 bases, J lost 2 bases, and 15 bases lay in between. Germline V CDR1 and CDR2: MNHEY, SVGAGI. This CDR3 region has 14 residues. CDR3: CASDVAGAQETQYF. The CDR3 coding sequence is TGTGCCAGCGACGTTGCGGGGGCGCAAGAGACCCAGTACTTC.

The genes are TRBV30 and TRBJ2-7; TRBD1 matches 7 bases. The trim removed 4 bases at V and 2 bases at J, leaving 8 bases unmatched. Per germline, CDR1 GTSNPN and CDR2 SVGIG (reference sequence). The CDR3 length is 14 residues. CDR3: CAWTPTGIPYEQYF. For the CDR3, the DNA is TGTGCCTGGACCCCGACAGGGATCCCCTACGAGCAGTACTTC.

The chain couples TRBV3-1 (or the pseudogene TRBV3-2) to TRBJ2-7, with unresolved D. From germline, CDR1 is LGHDT and CDR2 YNNKEL (reference sequence). The CDR3 runs to 12 residues. V was clipped by 4 bases and J by 3 bases, with 7 bases between them. The CDR3 nucleotides are TGTGCCAGCAGCCTGACATACTACGAGCAGTACTTC. This translates into CASSLTYYEQYF.

The rearrangement uses TRBV18 and TRBJ1-1; maybe TRBD1 (6 bases). From germline, CDR1 is KGHSH and CDR2 LQKENI. V lost 8 bases to trimming and J lost 1 base, with 20 bases between them. The CDR3 contains 16 residues. The CDR3 coding sequence is TGTGCCAGCCGCCAGGGGAGCCGGAATGGGAACACTGAAGCTTTCTTT. Its translation: CASRQGSRNGNTEAFF.

The chain links TRBV28 to TRBJ1-6; 7 bases line up with TRBD1. V trimming: 1 base; J trimming: 10 bases; junction bases outside the gene matches: 10. The CDR3 sequence is 16 residues long. The germline gives CDR1 MDHEN, CDR2 SYDVKM. The CDR3 nucleotides read TGTGCCAGCAGTTTATTGGGAAGAGGGGGCACCTCACCCCTCCACTTT. Translated, it gives CASSLLGRGGTSPLHF.

This chain links TRBV25-1 with TRBJ1-2, with TRBD1 matching 7 bases. The CDR3 extends over 13 amino acids. J lost 10 bases, V lost 4 bases, and 9 bases had no gene match. Germline V CDR1 and CDR2: MGHDK, SYGVNS. The CDR3 nucleotides read TGTGCCAGCAGTGGTAAGACAGGGACGTTCTACACCTTC. Translated, it gives CASSGKTGTFYTF.